This T cell receptor (beta chain) came from a study of blood T cell repertoires in COVID-19. Study-level information: PBMCs, B-cell-depleted T cells, or T cells were the source of the cDNA or gDNA that made up the material.

This CDR3 has 16 residues. With 4 bases clipped from V and 0 bases from J, the junction kept 3 bases outside the gene matches. CDR1 and CDR2 (germline): SGHRS, YFSETQ. This table comes from immunoSEQ multiplex PCR, and its TCRdb copy is limited to in-frame clones, with some not included. Of about 250,000 clones listed, approximately 85% were seen once; the top ten hold 4.3%. This receptor was obtained from a woman in her 30s who had recovered from COVID-19. The sequenced sample was PBMCs or T cells enriched from blood (not recorded which). This sequence joins TRBV5-1 and TRBJ1-4; TRBD1 matches at 10 bases. CDR3 in amino acids: CASSPGQGTTNEKLFF. DNA of the CDR3: TGCGCCAGCAGCCCGGGACAGGGGACAACTAATGAAAAACTGTTTTTT.